These 16 T cell receptor beta chains were sequenced from one sample in a study of blood T cells in healthy people across ages. A second PCR of 7 to 11 cycles used a sample-barcoded 5' primer and a J-beta primer mix. Via MiXCR, TCRdb re-called the 5' RACE reads, giving one row per CDR3 protein. This table holds 450,000 to 650,000 distinct CDR3 sequences, 24% found once. These data are also associated with another study on T cells of mothers and their children.

The sample comprised blood. The receptor set was obtained from a boy aged 5-17 years in good health.

This clonotype was recorded a few times. The chain carries TRBV29-1 and TRBJ2-1; 11 bases align to TRBD2. The germline V gene has CDR1 SQVTM and CDR2 ANQGSEA. J was trimmed by 4 bases and V by 0 bases; bases with no gene match: 5. The CDR3 runs to 16 residues. The CDR3 is CSVEEAGLAVYNEQFF. The DNA of the CDR3 is TGCAGCGTTGAAGAGGCGGGACTAGCGGTTTACAATGAGCAGTTCTTC.

The chain joins TRBV7-2 to TRBJ1-5, with 7 bases aligning to TRBD1. Germline V gives CDR1 SGHTA, CDR2 FQGNSA. The CDR3 is 14 residues long. With V trimmed by 5 bases and J by 7 bases, 8 bases remained unmatched. CDR3 sequence: CASSQWDSAQPQHF. CDR3 DNA sequence: TGTGCCAGCAGCCAATGGGACAGCGCCCAGCCCCAGCATTTT.

This clonotype was seen only a few times. One end of the junction fails to match germline, which may point to a read error. V and J are TRBV29-1 and TRBJ1-1, with 7 positions matching TRBD1. There are 13 residues in the CDR3. CDR1 and CDR2 (germline): SQVTM, ANQGSEA. CDR3 in DNA: TGCAACGTTGCGGGACAGATGAACACTGAAGCTTTCTTT. Amino acids: CNVAGQMNTEAFF.

This clonotype appeared once. The chain recombines TRBV3-1 with TRBJ2-2; D gene ambiguous. The CDR3 spans 13 residues. Germline assignment: CDR1 LGHDT and CDR2 YNNKEL (reference sequence). V lost 2 bases to trimming and J lost 7 bases, with 8 bases between them. CDR3 in amino acids: CASSQKGGGELFF. CDR3 in DNA: TGTGCCAGCAGCCAAAAAGGCGGCGGGGAGCTGTTTTTT.

The chain employs TRBV5-6 and TRBJ2-5; 10 bases are a match to TRBD2. The CDR3 sequence is 16 residues long. Germline-derived CDR1 and CDR2 are SGHDT and YYEEEE. J was trimmed by 1 base and V by 2 bases; bases with no gene match: 5. This CDR3 is CASSLSSGGLQETQYF. CDR3 bases: TGTGCCAGCAGCTTATCTAGCGGGGGCCTCCAAGAGACCCAGTACTTC.

This clonotype appeared once. The chain joins TRBV6-4 to TRBJ2-1; the D is unclear. There are 13 residues in the CDR3. V was trimmed by 1 base and J by 8 bases, leaving 9 bases between them. Germline loops: CDR1 MRHNA, CDR2 SNTAGT. This CDR3 is CASSDWMSYEQFF. The CDR3 region has the DNA TGTGCCAGCAGTGACTGGATGAGTTATGAGCAGTTCTTC.

This clonotype was detected a few times. This chain uses TRBV7-9 with TRBJ1-4; D is ambiguous. The V end lost 5 bases, the J end lost 8 bases, and 15 bases lay between the germline ends. The CDR3 has 14 residues. Germline-derived CDR1 and CDR2 are SEHNR and FQNEAQ (reference sequence). The chain's CDR3 is CASSDQGLREKLFF. The CDR3 DNA reads TGTGCCAGCAGCGACCAAGGGCTACGGGAAAAACTGTTTTTT.

The gene calls are TRBV20-1 and TRBJ1-4, with D tentatively TRBD1 (5 bases). Between the trimmed V and J ends, which lost 6 bases and 8 bases, there was a span of 16 bases. This CDR3 is 13 amino acids long. The V gene's germline CDR1 is DFQATT and CDR2 SNEGSKA (reference sequence). The CDR3 loop is CSATIGGGEKLFF. CDR3 in DNA: TGCAGTGCCACCATTGGGGGTGGGGAAAAACTGTTTTTT.

The CDR3 here is CASSVGLARQETQYF. CDR3 DNA sequence: TGTGCCAGCAGCGTAGGGTTAGCCCGCCAAGAGACCCAGTACTTC. V and J are TRBV9 and TRBJ2-7; no clear D. The J call may be incorrect, as the DNA end agrees better with TRBJ2-5. This CDR3 spans 15 amino acids. Germline V gene lookup returns CDR1 SGDLS and CDR2 YYNGEE.

This clonotype was detected a few times. The junction departs from the called germline gene at one end, perhaps through a read error. The chain combines TRBV24-1 with TRBJ1-4; D remains unclear. CDR1 is KGHDR and CDR2 is SFDVKD in the germline V gene. The CDR3 consists of 15 residues. CDR3 protein: CAASDSTSEAEKLFF. In nucleotides, the CDR3 is TGTGCCGCCAGTGACTCGACCTCGGAGGCTGAAAAACTGTTTTTT.

The genes are TRBV6-5 and TRBJ1-3; TRBD1 is a possible D gene (6 bases). CDR3 length: 16 amino acids. Per the germline V gene, CDR1 is MNHEY and CDR2 is SVGAGI. Trimming stripped 7 bases from V and 0 bases from J, with 16 bases between. CDR3 bases: TGTGCCAGCACCCTAGGGGGGCCCTCCTCTGGAAACACCATATATTTT. Translated, it gives CASTLGGPSSGNTIYF.

The V call is TRBV9, the J call TRBJ2-5, with 8 bases lining up with TRBD2. Judging by the DNA end, TRBJ2-1 fits better; the J call may be wrong. Per the germline V gene, CDR1 is SGDLS and CDR2 is YYNGEE. The CDR3 extends over 17 amino acids. As DNA, the CDR3 is TGTGCCAGCAGCGCTACCGGGACTAGTGGAAAAGGGAGTGAGCAGTTCTTC. This codes for CASSATGTSGKGSEQFF.

The V gene is TRBV4-1, the J gene TRBJ2-1; 9 positions match TRBD1. The CDR3 runs 15 residues. J gave up 8 bases and V 4 bases, and 9 bases lay outside the gene matches. CDR1 is MGHRA and CDR2 is YSYEKL in the germline V gene. CDR3 loop: CASSLLGTGTHEQFF. In DNA, the CDR3 is TGCGCCAGCAGCCTACTCGGGACAGGGACCCATGAGCAGTTCTTC.

The V call is TRBV7-2, the J call TRBJ2-1; 9 bases match TRBD2. The ends lost 5 bases at V and 8 bases at J; junction bases unmatched: 16. Germline loops: CDR1 SGHTA, CDR2 FQGNSA. The CDR3 sequence is 17 residues long. CDR3 sequence (DNA): TGTGCCAGCAGCCCCCAGGGGGGACTAGCAGTTAATTATGAGCAGTTCTTC. This sequence encodes CASSPQGGLAVNYEQFF.

V usage is TRBV20-1 and J usage is TRBJ2-5, with D possibly matching TRBD2 (6 bases). Germline CDR1 DFQATT, CDR2 SNEGSKA (reference sequence). Trimming stripped 3 bases from V and 5 bases from J, with 7 bases between. The CDR3 consists of 11 residues. The CDR3: CSARSGETQYF. The CDR3 DNA follows: TGCAGTGCTAGGAGCGGGGAGACCCAGTACTTC.

The V call is TRBV20-1, the J call TRBJ2-7; 7 bases map to TRBD1. The CDR3 spans 16 residues. Germline V CDR1 and CDR2: DFQATT, SNEGSKA (reference sequence). V was pared by 4 bases and J by 3 bases, with 15 bases of the junction left unmatched. The CDR3, as DNA: TGCAGTGCTATCTCAGAGAAACAGACAGGGATCTACGAGCAGTACTTC. This sequence encodes CSAISEKQTGIYEQYF.